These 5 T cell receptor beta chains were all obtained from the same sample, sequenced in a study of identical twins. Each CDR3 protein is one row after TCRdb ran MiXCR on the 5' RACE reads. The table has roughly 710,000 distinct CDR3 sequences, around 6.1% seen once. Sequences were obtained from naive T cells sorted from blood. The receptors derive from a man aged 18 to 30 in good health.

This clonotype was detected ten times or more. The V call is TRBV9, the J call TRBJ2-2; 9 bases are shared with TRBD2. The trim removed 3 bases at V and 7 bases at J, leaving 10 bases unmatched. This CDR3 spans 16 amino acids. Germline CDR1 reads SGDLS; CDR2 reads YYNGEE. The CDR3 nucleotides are TGTGCCAGCAGCGCCCGCGGGAGGGCCATGGGCGGGGAGCTGTTTTTT. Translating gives CASSARGRAMGGELFF.

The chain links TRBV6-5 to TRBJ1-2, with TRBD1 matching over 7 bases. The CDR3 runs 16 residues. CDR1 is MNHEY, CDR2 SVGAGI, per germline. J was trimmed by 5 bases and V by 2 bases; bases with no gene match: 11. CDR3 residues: CASSYRPGQASYGYTF. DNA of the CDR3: TGTGCCAGCAGTTACCGGCCTGGACAGGCCAGTTATGGCTACACCTTC.

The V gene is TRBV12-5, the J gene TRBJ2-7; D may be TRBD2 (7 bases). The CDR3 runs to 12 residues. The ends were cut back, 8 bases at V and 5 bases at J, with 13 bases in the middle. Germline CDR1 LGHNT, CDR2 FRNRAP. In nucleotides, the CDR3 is TGTGCTAGTAGGGGGAGGGATCACGAGCAGTACTTC. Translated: CASRGRDHEQYF.

CDR3 residues: CASSSQGIHYEQYF. For the CDR3, the DNA is TGTGCCAGCAGTTCGCAGGGTATACACTACGAGCAGTACTTC. This rearrangement joins TRBV28 to TRBJ2-7, with a possible D match to TRBD1 (5 bases). The germline V and J ends were trimmed by 4 bases and 3 bases, with 13 bases remaining between them. CDR1 is MDHEN, CDR2 SYDVKM, per germline. The CDR3 has 14 residues.

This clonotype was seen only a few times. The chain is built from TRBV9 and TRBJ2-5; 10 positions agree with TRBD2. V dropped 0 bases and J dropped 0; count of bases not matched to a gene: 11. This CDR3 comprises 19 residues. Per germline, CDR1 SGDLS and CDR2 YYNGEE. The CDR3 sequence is CASSVATRTSGSYQETQYF. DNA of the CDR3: TGTGCCAGCAGCGTAGCTACGCGGACTAGCGGCAGTTACCAAGAGACCCAGTACTTC.